This TCR beta chain came from a study of cytomegalovirus exposure and HLA in healthy donors. CDR1 and CDR2 from the germline V gene are SGHDT and YYEEEE. Trimming took 2 bases from V and 0 from J, leaving 9 bases between them. The CDR3 is 14 amino acids. This clone has only a few counts. Primers for the PCR totalled 60 Vbeta and 13 Jbeta. Method: immunoSEQ multiplex PCR; TCRdb's copy keeps in-frame clones and lacks some. The sample contains roughly 100,000 clones, roughly 80% of which appear only once. Those who donated were healthy bone marrow donors. The V call is TRBV5-6, the J call TRBJ2-7; TRBD1 is a possible D gene (6 bases). This receptor was identified in a young man in good health and CMV-seropositive. Sequenced sample: PBMCs. The CDR3 is CASSFNRDSYEQYF. The CDR3 DNA reads TGTGCCAGCAGCTTCAACAGGGACTCCTACGAGCAGTACTTC.